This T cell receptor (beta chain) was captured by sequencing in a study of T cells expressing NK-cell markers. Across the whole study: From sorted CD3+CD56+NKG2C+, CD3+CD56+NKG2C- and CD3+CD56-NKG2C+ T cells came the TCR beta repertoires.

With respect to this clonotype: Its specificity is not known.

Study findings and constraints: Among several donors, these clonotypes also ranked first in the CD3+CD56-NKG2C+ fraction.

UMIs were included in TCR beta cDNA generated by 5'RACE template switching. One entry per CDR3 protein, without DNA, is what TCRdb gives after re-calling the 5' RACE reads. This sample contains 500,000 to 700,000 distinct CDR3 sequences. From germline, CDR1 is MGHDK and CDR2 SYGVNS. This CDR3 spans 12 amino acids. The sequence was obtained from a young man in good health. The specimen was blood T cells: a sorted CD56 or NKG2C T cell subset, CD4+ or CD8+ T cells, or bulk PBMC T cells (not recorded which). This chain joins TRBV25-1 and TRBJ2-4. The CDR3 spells CASSEKENIQYF.